What follows is one TCR beta chain and its context. Authors' data handling: Reference gene primer amplification gave estimated nucleated cell counts. Sequencing was performed with immunoSEQ multiplex PCR; in TCRdb, only in-frame clones are kept and a portion is missing. V, J and clone size derive from that table, while D and trimming were established from the DNA sequence. The table shows 150,000 to 200,000 clones, with about 86% occurring only once. The source of the sample is a study of blood T cell repertoires in COVID-19. Study-level background: Researchers got acute and convalescent COVID-19 samples from the United States, Italy and Spain. PBMCs, B-cell-depleted T cells, or T cells were the source of the cDNA or gDNA that made up the material.

V was pared by 4 bases and J by 0 bases, with 10 bases between. Looked up from germline, CDR1 is SGHNT and CDR2 is YENEEA. There are 15 residues in the CDR3. This clonotype originated in a woman aged 80 or older in a cohort sampled during active or convalescent COVID-19. The chain recombines TRBV11-3 with TRBJ1-5; tentative D call: TRBD1 (5 bases). Material for sequencing was peripheral blood. This CDR3 reads CASSSRQRSNQPQHF. For the CDR3, the DNA is TGTGCCAGCAGCTCGCGACAGCGTAGCAATCAGCCCCAGCATTTT.